The rows below give T cell receptor beta chains drawn from one sample of a study of shared clonotypes between healthy human individuals. Repertoires were generated with immunoSEQ multiplex PCR, while TCRdb's copy carries only in-frame clones and drops some. The profile shows hundreds of thousands of clones, roughly 80% of them singletons. Material for sequencing was PBMCs. The receptors were gathered from a woman aged 40 to 49 in good health. Some clones in this sample may be carry-over from other donors' samples. Both conserved end residues are trimmed from each CDR3. A D gene is named only where the DNA matches it firmly. Part of the rows lack a size; the others show once, few, many or a class for expanded clones.

v_call	j_call	d_call	clone_size	cdr3_aa
TRBV28	TRBJ1-2	TRBD1	.	ASSRWTGPGYGYT
TRBV19	TRBJ2-7	.	.	ASSISASESYEQY
TRBV6-1	TRBJ1-1	.	.	ASRAYTEAF
TRBV7-9	TRBJ2-3	.	.	ASSLRQGSTDTQY
TRBV4-1	TRBJ2-5	TRBD1	.	ASSQFGGQGAEMETQY
TRBV10-3	TRBJ2-2	.	many	AISDQRLNTGELF
TRBV29-1	TRBJ1-4	TRBD1	once	SVYTGQGNEKLF
TRBV15	TRBJ2-1	TRBD1	.	ATSYRDRGHEQF
TRBV11-3	TRBJ2-7	.	.	ASSLAGLAYEQY
TRBV28	TRBJ1-2	TRBD1	.	ASSSGQGLGYT
TRBV7-2	TRBJ2-7	TRBD1	.	ASSRTGTGLYEQY
TRBV7-7	TRBJ1-2	.	.	ASSHRWGAESNYGYT
TRBV19	TRBJ2-7	TRBD1	.	ASSIAGTGRYEQY
TRBV5-4	TRBJ2-7	.	.	ATPYEQY
TRBV4-1	TRBJ2-1	TRBD2	many	ASSQPLAGAGEQF
TRBV27	TRBJ2-6	.	.	ASRDLEGANVLT
TRBV5-4	TRBJ2-1	.	.	ASSLPGDDEQF
TRBV13	TRBJ1-5	.	.	ASSLGLAGQPQH
TRBV4-2	TRBJ2-3	.	.	ASSPWVGAVTDTQY
TRBV2	TRBJ1-5	.	.	ASSELVGSNQPQH
TRBV25-1	TRBJ1-2	.	.	ASSPPTLERDGYT
TRBV2	TRBJ1-2	.	.	ASSEAGSYGYT
TRBV29-1	TRBJ1-1	.	.	SAPHTNTEAF
TRBV11-3	TRBJ2-7	.	.	ASSPGGASRTYEQY
TRBV6-1	TRBJ2-7	TRBD1	few	ATWDRVNREQY
TRBV18	TRBJ2-5	.	.	ASSPRNQETQY
TRBV9	TRBJ2-5	.	.	ASSLGGGESETQY
TRBV4-3	TRBJ1-4	.	.	ASSQGLNFATNEKLF
TRBV20-1	TRBJ1-1	.	.	SAKAYSGAF
TRBV11-2	TRBJ2-3	.	.	ASSSRAALSTDTQY
TRBV28	TRBJ2-6	TRBD1	.	ASIQGGNPSGANVLT
TRBV7-2	TRBJ2-7	.	.	ASSRDFSSYEQY
TRBV10-2	TRBJ2-5	TRBD2	once	ASSDIEAGVETQY
TRBV2	TRBJ2-7	TRBD1	.	ASSDRTGGGEQY
TRBV19	TRBJ1-3	.	.	ASSTASGNTIY
TRBV7-8	TRBJ1-5	.	.	ASSPRVRSGNQPQH
TRBV5-8	TRBJ2-7	.	.	ASSLVEGTLEY
TRBV6-1	TRBJ1-1	TRBD1	.	ASSEDDRGDTEAF
TRBV28	.	.	.	ASSSPSRSYEQY
TRBV28	TRBJ2-1	TRBD1	.	ASSLTGGYYNEQF
TRBV7-2	TRBJ1-5	.	.	ASSPSSQPQH
TRBV7-6	TRBJ2-1	.	.	ASSLDRASSYNEQF
TRBV30	TRBJ2-1	TRBD2	.	ACRTSGSNEQF
TRBV9	TRBJ2-3	.	.	ASNLNPAADTQY
TRBV28	TRBJ1-2	TRBD1	.	ASSFWDRNYGYT
TRBV7-9	TRBJ2-7	.	.	ASTGTVSYEQY
TRBV7-2	TRBJ1-2	.	once	ASKNPPGTYT